This is a list of T cell receptor beta chains from one sample in a study of blood T cell repertoires in COVID-19. Profiling relied on immunoSEQ multiplex PCR, and the TCRdb table lists in-frame clones only, not all of them. The sample has 150,000 to 200,000 clones, roughly 90% seen once. The sample taken for sequencing was PBMCs or T cells enriched from blood (not recorded which). The receptors shown here come from a woman in her 50s who had recovered from COVID-19. The CDR3 runs from the conserved cysteine through the conserved F or W. Each record gives: J gene, D gene, V gene, clone size, CDR3 protein, CDR3 DNA. A D gene is named only where the DNA matches it firmly. Size tells how often a clone was seen (once, few, many) or the class of an expanded clone, and some rows leave it out.

>TRBJ2-3|.|TRBV11-2|.
CASSLGAADTQYF
TGTGCCAGCAGCTTAGGGGCCGCGGATACGCAGTATTTT
>TRBJ2-4|TRBD1|TRBV2|few
CASSEFLGTGETENIQYF
TGTGCCAGCAGTGAGTTTTTGGGGACAGGGGAAACGGAAAACATTCAGTACTTC
>TRBJ2-1|.|TRBV4-3|.
CASSQDSRSGWDNEQFF
TGCGCCAGCAGCCAAGATTCTCGAAGCGGGTGGGACAATGAGCAGTTCTTC
>TRBJ2-5|TRBD2|TRBV5-8|.
CASSLGLAGRETQYF
TGTGCCAGCAGCTTGGGACTAGCGGGGAGGGAGACCCAGTACTTC
>TRBJ2-2|.|TRBV5-8|.
CASSRRRNTGELFF
TGTGCCAGCAGCCGTAGAAGGAACACCGGGGAGCTGTTTTTT
>TRBJ2-2|TRBD1|TRBV7-2|.
CASSRLGQGANTGELFF
TGTGCCAGCAGCCGCTTGGGACAGGGGGCGAACACCGGGGAGCTGTTTTTT
>TRBJ1-2|TRBD1|TRBV7-2|.
CASSLGTGILYGYTF
TGTGCCAGCAGCTTAGGGACAGGGATACTCTATGGCTACACCTTC
>TRBJ1-4|.|TRBV5-5|.
CASSTKGIWEKLFF
TGTGCCAGCAGTACCAAGGGGATTTGGGAAAAACTGTTTTTT
>TRBJ2-7|TRBD2|TRBV7-2|.
CASSLSGGLQYEQYF
TGTGCCAGCAGCTTAAGCGGGGGGCTTCAATACGAGCAGTACTTC
>TRBJ1-5|.|TRBV7-9|.
CASSLTNQPQHF
TGTGCCAGCAGCTTAACTAATCAGCCCCAGCATTTT
>TRBJ2-7|.|TRBV7-8|.
CASSLAPGGGYEQYF
TGTGCCAGCAGCTTAGCGCCGGGGGGCGGCTACGAGCAGTACTTC
>TRBJ1-2|.|TRBV6-5|.
CAIRSLGTNYGYTF
TGTGCCATCCGATCCCTGGGGACAAACTATGGCTACACCTTC
>TRBJ2-3|.|TRBV6-5|.
CASSYSQGSDTQYF
TGTGCCAGCAGTTACTCACAGGGTTCAGATACGCAGTATTTT
>TRBJ1-2|TRBD1|TRBV2|few
CASSERGTGGAFYGYTF
TGTGCCAGCAGTGAAAGGGGAACAGGGGGCGCTTTCTATGGCTACACCTTC
>TRBJ2-2|TRBD2|TRBV6-2/TRBV6-3|.
CASSSLAGGAGELFF
TGTGCCAGCAGTTCACTAGCGGGGGGGGCCGGGGAGCTGTTTTTT
>TRBJ1-6|TRBD1|TRBV9|.
CASSATGTGVTSPLHF
TGTGCCAGCAGCGCGACCGGGACAGGGGTTACTTCACCCCTCCACTTT
>TRBJ1-4|.|TRBV7-9|.
CASSRRDNNEKLFF
TGTGCCAGCAGCCGCCGGGATAATAATGAAAAACTGTTTTTT
>TRBJ1-6|.|TRBV27|.
CASSSSGHPNSPLHF
.
>TRBJ2-7|.|TRBV6-2/TRBV6-3|.
CASSTSPYEQYF
TGTGCCAGCAGCACTAGCCCTTACGAGCAGTACTTC
>TRBJ2-1|.|TRBV29-1|.
CSVDYGQGGNEQFF
TGCAGCGTTGACTATGGGCAGGGAGGCAATGAGCAGTTCTTC
>TRBJ2-3|.|TRBV24-1|.
CATSNHRETDTQYF
TGTGCCACCAGTAACCACAGGGAGACAGATACGCAGTATTTT
>TRBJ2-5|TRBD1|TRBV5-5|.
CASSYRQGFQETQYF
TGTGCCAGCAGCTATCGACAGGGGTTTCAAGAGACCCAGTACTTC
>TRBJ1-2|TRBD1|TRBV5-8|.
CASSLRDRDYGYTF
TGTGCCAGCAGCTTGAGGGACAGGGACTATGGCTACACCTTC
>TRBJ1-1|TRBD1|TRBV15|.
CATTFTGTGSYTEAFF
TGTGCCACCACCTTCACCGGGACAGGATCTTACACTGAAGCTTTCTTT
>TRBJ2-1|.|TRBV7-3|few
CASSPLRGGIHNEQFF
TGTGCCAGCAGCCCCCTGAGGGGGGGCATTCACAATGAGCAGTTCTTC
>TRBJ2-1|.|TRBV6-6|.
CASSKGIRVNEQFF
TGTGCCAGCAGCAAGGGGATCAGGGTTAATGAGCAGTTCTTC
>TRBJ2-3|TRBD2|TRBV29-1|.
CSALAGGPDTQYF
TGCAGCGCGCTAGCGGGGGGGCCAGATACGCAGTATTTT
>TRBJ1-2|TRBD1|TRBV5-1|.
CASRPGWTGIYGYTF
TGCGCCAGCAGACCCGGATGGACAGGAATTTATGGCTACACCTTC
>TRBJ2-1|.|TRBV21-1|.
CASRPGTDLRGNEQFF
TGTGCCAGCAGACCGGGAACTGATCTTAGGGGGAATGAGCAGTTCTTC
>TRBJ1-2|.|TRBV7-2|.
CASSSAGIYGYTF
TGTGCCAGCAGCTCGGCGGGGATCTATGGCTACACCTTC
>TRBJ1-2|TRBD1|TRBV11-2|.
CASRPLLPRQGDYGYTF
TGTGCCAGCAGGCCGCTCCTCCCTAGACAGGGCGACTATGGCTACACCTTC
>TRBJ1-2|.|TRBV5-8|.
CASSLAGSDYGYTF
TGTGCCAGCAGCTTGGCAGGGTCGGACTATGGCTACACCTTC
>TRBJ2-3|TRBD2|TRBV3-1/TRBV3-2|.
CASTRYGGVTDTQYF
TGTGCCAGCACCCGATACGGGGGGGTCACAGATACGCAGTATTTT
>TRBJ1-1|TRBD1|TRBV19|.
CASSIYQGGTEAFF
TGTGCCAGTAGTATTTATCAGGGGGGAACTGAAGCTTTCTTT
>TRBJ1-2|.|TRBV7-2|.
CASSLGQGNSPYGYTF
TGTGCCAGCAGCTTGGGCCAGGGTAACTCCCCTTATGGCTACACCTTC
>TRBJ2-5|.|TRBV5-1|once
CASSLNPTGQETQYF
TGCGCCAGCAGCTTGAACCCCACGGGCCAAGAGACCCAGTACTTC
>TRBJ1-1|.|TRBV7-9|.
CASSLISTVNTEAFF
TGTGCCAGCAGCTTAATATCTACTGTGAACACTGAAGCTTTCTTT
>TRBJ2-6|.|TRBV15|.
CATSREEAGSGSGANVLTF
TGTGCCACCAGCAGAGAGGAGGCTGGGAGCGGATCTGGGGCCAACGTCCTGACTTTC
>TRBJ2-3|TRBD1|TRBV30|.
CAWTGTGLITDTQYF
TGTGCCTGGACGGGGACAGGGCTCATCACAGATACGCAGTATTTT
>TRBJ2-7|TRBD1|TRBV9|.
CASSGPGTGSREQYF
TGTGCCAGCAGCGGTCCCGGGACAGGGAGTCGAGAGCAGTACTTC
>TRBJ1-1|.|TRBV29-1|once
CSVEEPRAIEAFF
TGCAGCGTTGAAGAACCCAGGGCGATTGAAGCTTTCTTT
>TRBJ1-1|.|TRBV5-4|.
CASSPDKNTEAFF
TGTGCCAGCAGCCCCGACAAGAACACTGAAGCTTTCTTT
>TRBJ1-5|.|TRBV18|.
CASSPLPEGNQPQHF
TGTGCCAGCTCACCACTCCCGGAGGGCAATCAGCCCCAGCATTTT
>TRBJ2-5|TRBD1|TRBV5-1|.
CASSLGLKGAGETQYF
TGCGCCAGCAGCTTGGGGTTGAAGGGGGCAGGAGAGACCCAGTACTTC
>TRBJ2-7|.|TRBV4-3|.
CASSQVGGEGGYEQYF
TGCGCCAGCAGCCAAGTAGGAGGGGAAGGTGGCTACGAGCAGTACTTC
>TRBJ2-3|TRBD2|TRBV5-5|.
CASSFLAGGPTDTQYF
TGTGCCAGCAGCTTTCTAGCGGGGGGGCCAACAGATACGCAGTATTTT
>TRBJ2-4|.|TRBV18|.
CASSPVRRQERKNIQYF
TGTGCCAGCTCACCCGTCCGGAGACAGGAAAGAAAAAACATTCAGTACTTC
>TRBJ2-1|.|TRBV6-2/TRBV6-3|once
CASRYIGGIDEQFF
TGTGCCAGCAGGTACATTGGGGGGATAGATGAGCAGTTCTTC
>TRBJ1-2|.|TRBV5-8|.
CASSLRGTFYGYTF
TGTGCCAGCAGCTTGCGGGGAACCTTCTATGGCTACACCTTC
>TRBJ2-2|.|TRBV11-3|.
CASSQARGGTGELFF
TGTGCCAGCAGTCAAGCCAGGGGTGGGACCGGGGAGCTGTTTTTT
>TRBJ1-1|.|TRBV19|once
CASSIEGPMNTEAFF
TGTGCCAGTAGTATCGAGGGCCCCATGAACACTGAAGCTTTCTTT